The entry below gives a single T cell receptor beta chain sequence along with its context. Its specificity is unknown. This sample was taken from a study of Ad26.COV2.S vaccination and SARS-CoV-2 variants. Study-level results: Analyses of TCR breadth and depth may have underestimated total T cell responses.

Germline-derived CDR1 and CDR2 are SGDLS and YYNGEE. There are 24 residues in the CDR3. After removal of 0 bases from V and 1 base from J, the junction contained 23 bases not matched to a gene. Repertoires were generated with immunoSEQ multiplex PCR, while TCRdb's copy carries only in-frame clones and drops some. The data show approximately 400,000 clones, 85% seen once. Treatment given: 15 to 20 received Ad26.COV2.S at low or high dose, single or two shots; about 5 received placebo; per-sample allocation not given. Sampling took place 63 days after the first vaccine or placebo injection. It was Wuhan-strain SARS-CoV-2 spike that the Ad26 vaccine vector expressed.

Sequencing was performed on peripheral blood, taken in a trial of Ad26.COV2.S vaccine versus placebo. The TCR sequence derives from a person between 18 and 65 years old who received the Ad26.COV2.S COVID-19 vaccine or a placebo. The chain joins TRBV9 to TRBJ2-1; 12 bases fit TRBD2. CDR3 nucleotides: TGTGCCAGCAGCGTAGTAATTGTAGGTCGCACATCGACTAGCGGGAGAGTGTCCTACAATGAGCAGTTCTTC. It encodes CASSVVIVGRTSTSGRVSYNEQFF.